This TCR beta chain comes out of a study of blood T cell repertoires in COVID-19. V shed 3 bases and J 4 bases; nucleotides not matched to a gene: 7. From germline, CDR1 is MNHNY and CDR2 SVGAGI (reference sequence). The CDR3 has 15 amino acids. The table came from immunoSEQ multiplex PCR; TCRdb's copy has only in-frame clones and leaves some out. This sample has about 94,000 clones; roughly 80% occur once, and the top ten carry roughly 50%. The chain is built from TRBV6-6 and TRBJ2-7; 9 bases agree with TRBD1. The specimen was peripheral blood. This TCR was recovered from a human donor in a cohort sampled during active COVID-19. CDR3 DNA sequence: TGTGCCAGCAGTTATAAGGGACAGGGACTGTACGAGCAGTACTTC. Encoded protein: CASSYKGQGLYEQYF.